The rows below give T cell receptor beta chains drawn from one sample of a study of shared clonotypes between healthy human individuals. Sequenced by immunoSEQ multiplex PCR; TCRdb stores in-frame clones only, minus some. The sample has over a million clones; approximately 98% are singletons. Sequencing was done on a sample of naive CD4+ T cells sorted from blood. All receptors come from a man aged 25-45 years in good health. Each CDR3 is given with its conserved first and last residue. D genes are given only for firm matches. Only some rows state a clone size, as once, few, many or a class for expanded clones.

d_gene,j_gene,v_gene,abundance,len,CDR3aa,CDR3nt
TRBD1,TRBJ2-5,TRBV25-1,-,14,CASSDTGTGETQYF,TGTGCCAGCAGTGACACCGGGACAGGAGAGACCCAGTACTTC
TRBD2,TRBJ2-7,TRBV27,-,20,CASSLSALVAGGPGPYEQYF,TGTGCCAGCAGTTTATCCGCTTTGGTAGCGGGAGGGCCGGGCCCCTACGAGCAGTACTTC
-,TRBJ1-2,TRBV29-1,-,12,CSVDTVNYGYTF,TGCAGCGTTGACACAGTTAACTATGGCTACACCTTC
TRBD2,TRBJ2-1,TRBV5-1,once,16,CASSLARTSEYNEQFF,TGCGCCAGCAGCTTGGCACGGACTAGCGAGTACAATGAGCAGTTCTTC
-,TRBJ2-7,TRBV4-1,-,13,CASSQDQGYEQYF,TGCGCCAGCAGCCAAGATCAGGGTTACGAGCAGTACTTC
-,TRBJ1-5,TRBV6-1,-,12,CASRWGGQPQHF,TGTGCCAGCAGGTGGGGAGGCCAGCCCCAGCATTTT
-,TRBJ2-5,TRBV29-1,-,12,CSAGQPQETQYF,TGCAGCGCCGGACAGCCTCAAGAGACCCAGTACTTC
-,TRBJ2-1,TRBV18,-,13,CASSIVQVNEQFF,TGTGCCAGCTCAATCGTACAGGTCAATGAGCAGTTCTTC
TRBD2,TRBJ2-1,TRBV28,-,16,CASSPLGGSGALEQFF,TGTGCCAGCAGTCCCCTTGGGGGTAGCGGGGCCCTCGAGCAGTTCTTC
TRBD2,TRBJ2-3,TRBV10-3,-,15,CAISEAGGLGDTQYF,TGTGCCATCAGTGAAGCGGGAGGGCTGGGAGATACGCAGTATTTT
TRBD1,TRBJ1-3,TRBV11-2,-,15,CASSLKRTGGDTIYF,TGTGCCAGCAGCTTAAAAAGAACAGGGGGAGACACCATATATTTT
-,TRBJ2-3,TRBV28,-,13,CASSLVSTDTQYF,TGTGCCAGCAGTCTCGTGAGCACAGATACGCAGTATTTT
-,TRBJ2-3,TRBV6-6,-,16,CASRSLGVLGTDTQYF,TGTGCCAGCAGATCGCTGGGGGTGCTGGGCACAGATACGCAGTATTTT
TRBD1,TRBJ2-7,TRBV5-4,-,15,CASSYTGALSYEQYF,TGTGCCAGCAGCTACACAGGGGCCCTCTCCTACGAGCAGTACTTC
TRBD2,TRBJ2-3,TRBV2,-,15,CASSGTSGITNTQYF,TGTGCCAGCAGTGGGACTAGCGGGATAACGAATACGCAGTATTTT
TRBD1,TRBJ1-2,TRBV5-4,once,14,CASSAPQGDGGYTF,TGTGCCAGCAGCGCACCACAGGGGGACGGGGGCTACACCTTC
TRBD1,TRBJ2-3,TRBV28,-,15,CASSFRGQVTDTQYF,TGTGCCAGCAGTTTCCGGGGACAGGTCACAGATACGCAGTATTTT
-,TRBJ2-7,TRBV6-5,-,12,CASSNQGYEQYF,TGTGCCAGCAGTAATCAGGGCTACGAGCAGTACTTC
TRBD1,TRBJ1-4,TRBV14,once,18,CASSVRPGQGLTNEKLFF,TGTGCCAGCAGCGTACGACCGGGACAGGGTCTTACAAATGAAAAACTGTTTTTT
-,TRBJ2-3,TRBV20-1,-,9,CSAGDTQYF,TGCAGTGCTGGGGATACGCAGTATTTT
TRBD1,TRBJ2-1,TRBV30,-,14,CAWSARDRENEQFF,TGTGCCTGGAGTGCCCGGGACAGAGAGAATGAGCAGTTCTTC
TRBD1,TRBJ2-2,TRBV11-2,-,13,CASDRAGTGELFF,TGTGCCAGCGACAGGGCAGGCACCGGGGAGCTGTTTTTT
-,TRBJ1-2,TRBV11-2,-,14,CASSLEWVGYGYTF,TGTGCCAGCAGCTTAGAGTGGGTCGGCTATGGCTACACCTTC
-,TRBJ1-1,TRBV29-1,-,13,CSVAAGQNTEAFF,TGCAGCGTTGCGGCAGGTCAGAACACTGAAGCTTTCTTT
-,TRBJ2-7,TRBV5-4,once,12,CASSRGGYEQYF,TGTGCCAGCAGTCGTGGGGGGTACGAGCAGTACTTC
-,TRBJ2-5,TRBV29-1,-,12,CSVEVQRETQYF,TGCAGCGTTGAAGTTCAAAGGGAGACCCAGTACTTC
-,TRBJ1-4,TRBV5-6,-,12,CASSEGWGKLFF,TGTGCCAGCAGCGAAGGATGGGGAAAACTGTTTTTT
-,TRBJ1-1,TRBV6-1,once,18,CASSDGRGLGTLNTEAFF,TGTGCCAGCAGTGATGGACGGGGCCTCGGGACGCTGAACACTGAAGCTTTCTTT
TRBD2,TRBJ2-1,TRBV29-1,-,15,CSVDSSGIRGSEQFF,TGCAGCGTTGATAGTAGCGGGATCAGAGGCAGTGAGCAGTTCTTC
-,TRBJ2-3,TRBV6-5,-,14,CASRRFGGADTQYF,TGTGCCAGCAGACGGTTTGGAGGGGCAGATACGCAGTATTTT
TRBD2,TRBJ2-1,TRBV7-9,-,16,CASSPTSGSGNNEQFF,TGTGCCAGCAGTCCTACTAGCGGGAGTGGGAACAATGAGCAGTTCTTC
TRBD2,TRBJ2-3,TRBV9,-,14,CARSGSIEKDTQYF,TGTGCCAGAAGCGGGAGTATTGAGAAAGATACGCAGTATTTT
TRBD1,TRBJ1-1,TRBV15,-,16,CATSRLTGTGSTEAFF,TGTGCCACCAGCAGACTCACCGGGACAGGTTCAACTGAAGCTTTCTTT
-,TRBJ2-7,TRBV27,-,15,CASSLREGTSYEQYF,TGTGCCAGCAGTTTAAGAGAAGGGACAAGCTACGAGCAGTACTTC
-,TRBJ1-3,TRBV10-2,once,14,CASTPRTPGNTIYF,TGCGCCAGCACTCCTAGGACGCCCGGAAACACCATATATTTT
-,TRBJ2-7,TRBV11-2,-,13,CASSLRKPYEQYF,TGTGCCAGCAGCTTGCGTAAACCTTACGAGCAGTACTTC
-,TRBJ2-3,TRBV30,-,14,CAVQGYRDTDTQYF,TGTGCCGTCCAGGGGTATAGAGACACAGATACGCAGTATTTT
-,TRBJ1-2,TRBV18,once,13,CASSPGGFAGYTF,TGTGCCAGCTCACCTGGAGGGTTCGCTGGCTACACCTTC
TRBD1,TRBJ2-2,TRBV9,-,15,CASSVRTGVPGELFF,TGTGCCAGCAGCGTTAGGACAGGGGTCCCCGGGGAGCTGTTTTTT
-,TRBJ2-6,TRBV10-3,-,18,CAISNHGGARSGANVLTF,TGTGCCATCAGTAACCACGGGGGCGCACGCTCTGGGGCCAACGTCCTGACTTTC
TRBD2,TRBJ2-7,TRBV2,-,14,CASSAQGLTYEQYF,TGTGCCAGCAGTGCCCAGGGACTAACCTACGAGCAGTACTTC
-,TRBJ2-7,TRBV7-6,-,16,CASSPPGSRSYYEQYF,TGTGCCAGCAGCCCGCCTGGATCTAGATCCTACTACGAGCAGTACTTC
TRBD1,TRBJ1-2,TRBV30,-,14,CAWSVRRDSYGYTF,TGTGCCTGGAGTGTACGTAGGGACAGCTATGGCTACACCTTC
-,TRBJ1-4,TRBV5-5,-,14,CASSSGRGDEKLFF,TGTGCCAGCAGCTCGGGCAGGGGTGATGAAAAACTGTTTTTT
-,TRBJ1-4,TRBV15,-,13,CATSLDSNEKLFF,TGTGCCACCAGCCTCGACTCTAATGAAAAACTGTTTTTT
-,TRBJ2-1,TRBV28,-,15,CASSSSLSSYNEQFF,-
-,TRBJ2-3,TRBV6-6,-,14,CASSSSRIADTQYF,TGTGCCAGCAGTTCCTCAAGAATTGCAGATACGCAGTATTTT
TRBD2,TRBJ2-7,TRBV6-6,-,13,CASRTGLSGEQYF,TGTGCCAGCAGAACCGGGCTTAGCGGGGAGCAGTACTTC
-,TRBJ1-3,TRBV5-1,-,14,CASSESASGNTIYF,TGCGCCAGCAGTGAGTCAGCCTCTGGAAACACCATATATTTT
-,TRBJ2-7,TRBV29-1,-,12,CSVGTAAYEQYF,TGCAGCGTGGGGACGGCAGCCTACGAGCAGTACTTC
-,TRBJ2-2,TRBV7-3,-,16,CASSLPGGGNTGELFF,TGTGCCAGCAGCTTACCTGGAGGGGGAAACACCGGGGAGCTGTTTTTT
-,TRBJ1-2,TRBV14,-,14,CASSQDSGRLGYTF,TGTGCCAGCAGCCAAGACTCAGGACGTCTTGGCTACACCTTC
TRBD1,TRBJ1-2,TRBV28,-,13,CASSLEGAGGYTF,TGTGCCAGCAGTTTAGAGGGGGCAGGTGGCTACACCTTC
TRBD1,TRBJ2-1,TRBV6-5,-,14,CAASQGIRTNEQFF,TGTGCCGCTTCACAGGGGATTAGAACCAATGAGCAGTTCTTC
TRBD2,TRBJ2-1,TRBV15,once,15,CATSRDGLADNEQFF,TGTGCCACCAGCAGAGACGGACTAGCAGACAATGAGCAGTTCTTC
TRBD2,TRBJ2-3,TRBV5-6,once,17,CASSLVITGGHTDTQYF,TGTGCCAGCAGCTTGGTCATCACGGGAGGACACACAGATACGCAGTATTTT
-,TRBJ2-5,TRBV7-3,-,15,CASSPQRATQETQYF,TGTGCCAGCAGCCCGCAGCGGGCCACCCAAGAGACCCAGTACTTC